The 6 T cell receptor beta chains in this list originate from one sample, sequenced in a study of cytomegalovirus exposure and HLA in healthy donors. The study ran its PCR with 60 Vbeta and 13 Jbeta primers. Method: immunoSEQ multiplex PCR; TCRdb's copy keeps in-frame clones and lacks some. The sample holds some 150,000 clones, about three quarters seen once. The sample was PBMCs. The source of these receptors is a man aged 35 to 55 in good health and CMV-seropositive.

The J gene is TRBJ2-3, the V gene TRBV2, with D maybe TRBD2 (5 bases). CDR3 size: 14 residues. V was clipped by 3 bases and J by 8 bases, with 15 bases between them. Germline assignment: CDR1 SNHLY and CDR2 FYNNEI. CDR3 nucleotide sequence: TGTGCCAGCAGTGACTTACGGACCGCGGGTACGCAGTATTTT. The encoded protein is CASSDLRTAGTQYF.

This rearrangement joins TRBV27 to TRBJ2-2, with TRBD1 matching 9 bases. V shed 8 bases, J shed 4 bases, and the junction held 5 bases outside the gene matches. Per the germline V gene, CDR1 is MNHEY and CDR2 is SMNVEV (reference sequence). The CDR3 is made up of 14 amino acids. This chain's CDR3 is CASHTQGATGELFF. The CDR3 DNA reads TGTGCCAGCCATACACAGGGGGCCACCGGGGAGCTGTTTTTT.

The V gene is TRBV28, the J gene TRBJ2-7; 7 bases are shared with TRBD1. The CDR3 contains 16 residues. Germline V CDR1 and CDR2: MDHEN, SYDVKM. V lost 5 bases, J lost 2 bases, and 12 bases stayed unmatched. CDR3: CASSPWTGRDAYEQYF. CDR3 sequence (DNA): TGTGCCAGCAGTCCGTGGACAGGCCGGGACGCCTACGAGCAGTACTTC.

CDR3 bases: TGCGCCAGCAGCTTGGATGGCAGGGGGCGAGATATCAGTCAGGGCTACACCTTC. As protein: CASSLDGRGRDISQGYTF. This chain connects TRBV5-1 to TRBJ1-2, with 8 bases fitting TRBD1. V lost 0 bases to trimming and J lost 8 bases; unmatched junction nucleotides: 18. Germline CDR1 and CDR2: SGHRS and YFSETQ. The CDR3 contains 18 residues.

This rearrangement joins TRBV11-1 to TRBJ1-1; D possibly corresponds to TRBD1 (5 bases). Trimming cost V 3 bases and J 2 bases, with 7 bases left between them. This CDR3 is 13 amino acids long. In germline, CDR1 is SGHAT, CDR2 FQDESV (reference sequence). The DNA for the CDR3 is TGTGCCAGCAGCTTGGGGCTAAACACTGAAGCTTTCTTT. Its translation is CASSLGLNTEAFF.

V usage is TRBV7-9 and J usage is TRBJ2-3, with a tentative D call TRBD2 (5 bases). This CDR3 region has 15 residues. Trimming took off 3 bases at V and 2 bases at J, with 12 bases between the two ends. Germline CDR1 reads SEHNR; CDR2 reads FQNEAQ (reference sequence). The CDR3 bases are TGTGCCAGCAGCTTGAGGGAAACTACCACAGATACGCAGTATTTT. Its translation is CASSLRETTTDTQYF.